One T cell receptor beta chain is described in this entry. The antigen remains unidentified. These data are taken from a study of T cell repertoires in cytomegalovirus infection. Study-wide context: Based on public TCR beta signatures, there were indications of CMV infection and of a matching HLA type. Study-wide results and limits: Cumulative public TCR beta family frequency identified carriers of CMV plus the relevant HLA.

V gave up 2 bases and J gave up 6 bases, with 13 bases separating them. Germline-derived CDR1 and CDR2 are SGHVS and FNYEAQ. The CDR3 sequence is 15 residues long. TCRdb reprocessed the reads with MiXCR, giving one entry per CDR3 protein. The sample includes around 740,000 distinct CDR3 sequences, 35% of them seen just once. V gene TRBV7-6 combines with J gene TRBJ1-4; a weak D match, TRBD1 (6 bases). The clonotype was recovered from a human donor in good health (CMV status not recorded). Some clones in this sample may be carry-over from other donors' samples. The sample taken for sequencing was PBMCs. In DNA form, the CDR3 reads TGTGCCAGCAGCTTACCGACAGGAGTATATGAAAAACTGTTTTTT. Its translation: CASSLPTGVYEKLFF.